Below are 25 T cell receptor beta chains sequenced from a single sample in a study of OX40 agonist ivuxolimab in advanced cancers. The repertoire was sequenced with immunoSEQ multiplex PCR; TCRdb's copy has only in-frame clones and lacks some. The sample consists of 40,000 to 50,000 clones, approximately 80% of them appearing once. Sequenced material: CD4+ or CD8+ T cells sorted from blood, taken in a trial of the OX40 agonist ivuxolimab. The source of these receptors is an adult with an advanced solid tumor such as melanoma, head and neck, liver or kidney cancer.

The J gene is TRBJ2-7, the V gene TRBV7-9; D tentatively fits TRBD1 or TRBD2 (9 bases each). The ends were cut back, 0 bases at V and 1 base at J, with 19 bases in the middle. CDR1 and CDR2 from the germline V gene are SEHNR and FQNEAQ (reference sequence). This CDR3 comprises 18 residues. Written as DNA, the CDR3 is TGTGCCAGCAGCTTAGCTAGCGGGGGAGGACAGGGGTCCTACGAGCAGTACTTC. It specifies CASSLASGGGQGSYEQYF.

The chain recombines TRBV9 with TRBJ2-7, with TRBD1 identical over 9 bases. CDR3 length equals 15 residues. V shed 4 bases, J shed 3 bases, and the junction held 8 bases outside the gene matches. Germline V gene sequence: CDR1 SGDLS, CDR2 YYNGEE. The CDR3 loop reads CASSPRDRVVYEQYF. CDR3 coding DNA: TGTGCCAGCAGCCCCCGGGACAGGGTCGTCTACGAGCAGTACTTC.

The V call is TRBV11-2, the J call TRBJ1-1, with TRBD1 matching over 7 bases. CDR3 length: 13 amino acids. Germline trimming cut 5 bases from V and 5 bases from J; bases unmatched to any gene: 5. Germline values: CDR1 SGHAT, CDR2 FQNNGV. The CDR3 loop reads CASSPTGRTEAFF. The CDR3 DNA reads TGTGCCAGCAGCCCGACAGGGAGGACTGAAGCTTTCTTT.

V and J are TRBV29-1 and TRBJ1-1; TRBD1 agrees at 8 bases. The length of the CDR3 is 13 residues. Trimming removed 5 bases from V and 4 bases from J; junction bases left unmatched: 6. Per the germline V gene, CDR1 is SQVTM and CDR2 is ANQGSEA. The CDR3 spells CSVTDRVSTEAFF. CDR3 coding DNA: TGCAGCGTTACGGACAGGGTAAGCACTGAAGCTTTCTTT.

CDR3 DNA: TGTGCCAGCAGTTACCCGGGTACCTACGAGCAGTACTTC. This translates into CASSYPGTYEQYF. V gene TRBV6-5 combines with J gene TRBJ2-7; D not resolved. Between the trimmed V and J ends, which lost 2 bases and 2 bases, there was a span of 7 bases. This CDR3 comprises 13 residues. Germline V gene data show CDR1 as MNHEY and CDR2 as SVGAGI.

This rearrangement joins TRBV29-1 to TRBJ1-1; D is perhaps TRBD1 (5 bases). CDR3 size: 11 residues. The germline V gene encodes CDR1 SQVTM and CDR2 ANQGSEA. The germline V and J ends were trimmed by 5 bases and 6 bases, with 10 bases remaining between them. The CDR3, as DNA: TGCAGCGTTTCCAGGGAGGCTGAAGCTTTCTTT. It specifies CSVSREAEAFF.

The chain couples TRBV25-1 to TRBJ1-2, with D perhaps matching TRBD1 (5 bases). This CDR3 spans 14 amino acids. CDR1 is MGHDK, CDR2 SYGVNS, per germline. V dropped 7 bases and J dropped 2 bases, with 14 bases sitting between them. DNA for the CDR3: TGTGCCAGCACCTCGCGGGGGGGGAACTATGGCTACACCTTC. It translates to CASTSRGGNYGYTF.

The chain uses TRBV18 and TRBJ2-7; weak D call: TRBD1 (5 bases). Trimming cost V 4 bases and J 5 bases, with 21 bases left between them. Germline lookup yields CDR1 KGHSH and CDR2 LQKENI. This CDR3 comprises 16 residues. In DNA form, the CDR3 reads TGTGCCAGCTCACGGCGCCTCCAAGGGGCGGTCGACGAGCAGTACTTC. This encodes CASSRRLQGAVDEQYF.

This sequence joins TRBV19 and TRBJ2-3, with 8 positions matching TRBD2. Germline assignment: CDR1 LNHDA and CDR2 SQIVND (reference sequence). V shed 6 bases and J 3 bases; nucleotides not matched to a gene: 11. This CDR3 is built from 16 residues. The CDR3 region is CASSRREGRRTDTQYF. Here the CDR3 DNA reads TGTGCCAGTAGCCGCCGGGAGGGAAGGAGGACAGATACGCAGTATTTT.

The V gene is TRBV10-2, the J gene TRBJ2-5, with a weak D call TRBD2 (6 bases). V was trimmed by 0 bases and J by 5 bases, leaving 16 bases between them. Germline-derived CDR1 and CDR2 are WSHSY and SAAADI. The CDR3 contains 16 residues. The CDR3 region has the DNA TGCGCCAGCAGTGAGTCGCGCGGGACCATCGGGGAGACCCAGTACTTC. This translates into CASSESRGTIGETQYF.

This clone was seen once. J is TRBJ2-5 and V is TRBV18; D remains unclear. The CDR3 length is 15 residues. The V end was cut by 0 bases, the J end by 3 bases, with 11 bases between. Germline lookup yields CDR1 KGHSH and CDR2 LQKENI. In nucleotides, the CDR3 is TGTGCCAGCTCACCACCCGCCGCCTCCAAAGAGACCCAGTACTTC. It encodes CASSPPAASKETQYF.

The chain joins TRBV28 to TRBJ2-2; 7 nucleotides agree with TRBD1. Per germline, CDR1 MDHEN and CDR2 SYDVKM. The CDR3 length is 16 residues. V lost 3 bases, J lost 7 bases, and 11 bases stayed unmatched. This chain's CDR3 is CASSFGSNRGGGELFF. The CDR3 DNA follows: TGTGCCAGCAGTTTCGGATCGAACAGGGGTGGCGGGGAGCTGTTTTTT.

Here the CDR3 DNA reads TGTGCCATCAGTGACGGGAGTCAGTCCTACGAGCAGTACTTC. Its translation: CAISDGSQSYEQYF. The chain couples TRBV10-3 to TRBJ2-7, with a tentative D call TRBD2 (6 bases). CDR3 size: 14 residues. V was clipped by 3 bases and J by 1 base, with 10 bases between them. Germline CDR1 and CDR2: ENHRY and SYGVKD.

The chain links TRBV7-3 to TRBJ2-6; D not resolved. V was pared by 4 bases and J by 2 bases, with 6 bases between. The CDR3 runs 14 residues. Germline V gene lookup returns CDR1 SGHTA and CDR2 FQGTGA. CDR3 DNA: TGTGCCAGCAGCTCCGACACTGGGGCCAACGTCCTGACTTTC. Protein product: CASSSDTGANVLTF. Full variable domain (outside the CDR3, taken from reference TRBV7-3 and TRBJ2-6): GAGVSQTPSNKVTEKGKYVELRCDPISGHTALYWYRQSLGQGPEFLIYFQGTGAADDSGLPNDRFFAVRPEGSVSTLKIQRTERGDSAVYLCASSSDTGANVLTFGAGSRLTVL.

J is TRBJ2-1 and V is TRBV12-5; D may be TRBD1 (6 bases). V was pared by 6 bases and J by 7 bases, with 10 bases between. This CDR3 is built from 12 residues. Germline lookup yields CDR1 LGHNT and CDR2 FRNRAP. CDR3 residues: CASGRTGNEQFF. In nucleotides, the CDR3 is TGTGCTAGTGGACGTACAGGGAATGAGCAGTTCTTC.

This chain links TRBV5-4 with TRBJ2-2; possibly TRBD2 for D (6 bases). The CDR3 length is 14 residues. The germline V gene encodes CDR1 SGHNT and CDR2 YYREEE (reference sequence). The V gene lost 4 bases and the J gene lost 3 bases, with 10 bases spanning the gap. This CDR3 reads CASSPGGYTGELFF. The CDR3, as DNA: TGTGCCAGCAGCCCAGGAGGGTACACCGGGGAGCTGTTTTTT.

This clone is categorized as medium-sized (0.01 to 0.1%). This sample also contains other DNA sequences that code for the same CDR3. The chain has TRBV7-9 and TRBJ1-2; D gene ambiguous. The V gene lost 3 bases and the J gene lost 4 bases, with 9 bases spanning the gap. CDR1 SEHNR and CDR2 FQNEAQ come from the germline V gene (reference sequence). This CDR3 is built from 13 residues. The DNA of the CDR3 is TGTGCCAGCAGCTTGGAGACTGTCTATGGCTACACCTTC. Translation: CASSLETVYGYTF.

The J gene is TRBJ2-2, the V gene TRBV6-6; maybe TRBD2 (6 bases). The CDR3 runs to 16 residues. The V gene's germline CDR1 is MNHNY and CDR2 SVGAGI (reference sequence). The germline V and J ends were trimmed by 4 bases and 8 bases, with 20 bases remaining between them. This CDR3 reads CASSSSVGSGSGELFF. For the CDR3, the DNA is TGTGCCAGCAGTTCGTCTGTCGGGAGCGGTTCTGGGGAGCTGTTTTTT.

This clone appeared a few times. The chain carries TRBV25-1 and TRBJ2-7, with TRBD2 identical over 7 bases. V shed 2 bases, J shed 0 bases, and the junction held 4 bases outside the gene matches. This CDR3 region has 15 residues. CDR1 and CDR2 from the germline V gene are MGHDK and SYGVNS. CDR3 nucleotides: TGTGCCAGCAGTGAAATAGGGGACTACTCCTACGAGCAGTACTTC. Translated: CASSEIGDYSYEQYF.

This clone was seen once. The rearrangement links TRBV7-9 to TRBJ1-2; the D gene is possibly TRBD1 (5 bases). The CDR3 length is 14 residues. Per the germline V gene, CDR1 is SEHNR and CDR2 is FQNEAQ (reference sequence). Trimming took off 0 bases at V and 8 bases at J, with 13 bases between the two ends. As DNA, the CDR3 is TGTGCCAGCAGCTTAGCGCTCAGGGAGCAGGGCTACACCTTC. The encoded protein is CASSLALREQGYTF.

The chain joins TRBV29-1 to TRBJ2-1; D may be TRBD1 (5 bases). Germline CDR1 is SQVTM and CDR2 is ANQGSEA. V gave up 2 bases and J gave up 7 bases, with 15 bases separating them. This CDR3 spans 14 amino acids. CDR3 sequence (DNA): TGCAGCGTTGAACCAGGGATGGGTCGGAATGAGCAGTTCTTC. Translating gives CSVEPGMGRNEQFF.

This chain connects TRBV11-3 to TRBJ2-7; the match to TRBD2 covers 14 bases. V lost 4 bases and J lost 0; bases outside the gene matches: 5. This CDR3 spans 17 amino acids. Germline V gene sequence: CDR1 SGHNT, CDR2 YENEEA. The CDR3 reads CASSSGTSGSRSYEQYF. CDR3 bases: TGTGCCAGCAGCTCCGGGACTAGCGGGAGTCGCTCCTACGAGCAGTACTTC.

V is TRBV7-2 and J is TRBJ2-3; 10 bases align to TRBD1. Losses at the gene ends were 7 bases for V and 2 bases for J; bases not matched to a gene: 6. This CDR3 is 15 amino acids long. Germline V gene sequence: CDR1 SGHTA, CDR2 FQGNSA. CDR3: CASTPTGGPTDTQYF. For the CDR3, the DNA is TGTGCCAGCACCCCGACAGGGGGCCCCACAGATACGCAGTATTTT.

The J gene is TRBJ1-2, the V gene TRBV7-2; 7 bases line up with TRBD1. V lost 1 base, J lost 4 bases, and 9 bases stayed unmatched. From germline, CDR1 is SGHTA and CDR2 FQGNSA. The CDR3 contains 16 residues. CDR3 in DNA: TGTGCCAGCAGCTTAGGACTCGGACAGGTCCTCTATGGCTACACCTTC. Its protein is CASSLGLGQVLYGYTF.

J is TRBJ2-1 and V is TRBV5-6; weak D call: TRBD1 (6 bases). Germline V gene data show CDR1 as SGHDT and CDR2 as YYEEEE. The CDR3 is 14 residues long. Trimming shortened V by 3 bases and J by 2 bases, and 9 bases separated the two germline ends. The CDR3 DNA is TGTGCCAGCAGCTCTCAGGGGCCCTACAATGAGCAGTTCTTC. Amino acid sequence: CASSSQGPYNEQFF.